The source of this T cell receptor (beta chain) is a study of T cells in narcolepsy (dated by TCRdb to the late 2010s). Regarding the research as a whole: The study enrolled patients with narcolepsy type 1 or type 2 (NT1, NT2) together with healthy control donors. To look for autoreactive T cells in narcolepsy patients that target self-antigens of hypocretin neurons (hypocretin, TRIB2), the study used TCR Vbeta sequencing to follow clonotypes in blood and CSF. The investigation overall reported the following: HCRT-specific and TRIB2-specific autoreactive clonotypes were highlighted in plots that compared CD4+ T cell clonotypes in CSF versus blood from the same patient. No sequences matching autoreactive T cell clones were present in some of the blood memory CD4+ repertoires from patients and controls. Autoreactive clonotypes were reported to be detected serially in the blood of the same patients and of different patients, but not in the blood of healthy controls. Patients and controls had similar numbers of sequenced blood memory CD4+ clonotypes, with averages of around 39,000 in patients and some 35,000 in controls.

For TCR Vbeta sequencing, memory CD4+ T cells were sorted ex vivo from the peripheral blood of both healthy controls and narcolepsy patients. About this clone: Its target antigen remains unknown. No much larger clonotype is one base removed from it; base qualities were not supplied.

The protocol used for the library was the immunoSEQ multiplex PCR assay. Here the immuneACCESS table is served through TCRdb, limited to in-frame sequences with V and J called. Missing clones are a known gap in these copies; in checked studies unresolved V genes cover under half, and the rest lacks a known reason. Here the sample has 12,000 or so clones; 85% to 95% occur a single time. The ten top clones hold around 1.1% of the sample. This sequence originates from a human donor with narcolepsy. Material for sequencing was CD45RA- memory CD4+ T cells from PBMCs. In the paper's terms, the cell subset or site label means: memory T cells sorted ex vivo from peripheral blood.

The CDR3 sequence is CASSQAPAGLYNEQFF. The DNA sequence is TGTGCCAGCAGCCAAGCCCCAGCGGGACTCTACAATGAGCAGTTCTTC. The chain employs TRBV4-2 and TRBJ2-1; 7 bases in the junction line up with TRBD2. Sequences LGHNA (CDR1) and YNFKEQ (CDR2) are obtained from the germline V gene. Ends trimmed: V by 1 base, J by 3 bases; bases unmatched to a gene: 6. The CDR3 covers 16 residues, taking in both the cysteine and the phenylalanine. The read is trimmed to its CDR3 DNA, 48 bases read in frame from base 1.